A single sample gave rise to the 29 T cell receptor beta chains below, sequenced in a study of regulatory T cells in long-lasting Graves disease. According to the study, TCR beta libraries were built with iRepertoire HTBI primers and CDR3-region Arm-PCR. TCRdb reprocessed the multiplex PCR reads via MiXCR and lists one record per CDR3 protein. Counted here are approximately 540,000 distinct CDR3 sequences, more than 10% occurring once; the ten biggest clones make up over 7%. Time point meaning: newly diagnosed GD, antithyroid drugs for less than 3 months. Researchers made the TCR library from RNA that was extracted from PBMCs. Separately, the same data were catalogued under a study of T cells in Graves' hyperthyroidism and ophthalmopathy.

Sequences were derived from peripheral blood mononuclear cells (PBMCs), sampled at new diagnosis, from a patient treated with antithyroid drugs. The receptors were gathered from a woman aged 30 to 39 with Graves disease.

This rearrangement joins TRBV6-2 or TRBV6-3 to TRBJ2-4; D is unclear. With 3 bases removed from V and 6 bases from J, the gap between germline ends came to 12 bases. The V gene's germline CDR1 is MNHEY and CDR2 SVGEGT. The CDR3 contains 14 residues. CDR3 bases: TGTGCCAGCAGTTATGGGCTAGTGGGAAACATTCAGTACTTC. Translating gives CASSYGLVGNIQYF.

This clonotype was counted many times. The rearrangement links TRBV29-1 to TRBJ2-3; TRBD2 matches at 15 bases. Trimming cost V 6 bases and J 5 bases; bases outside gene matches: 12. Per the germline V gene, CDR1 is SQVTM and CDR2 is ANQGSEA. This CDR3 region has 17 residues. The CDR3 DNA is TGCAGCGTCCTCAACTGGGGACTAGCGGGAGGAAGAGATACGCAGTATTTT. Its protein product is CSVLNWGLAGGRDTQYF.

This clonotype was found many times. CDR3 nucleotides: TGCGCCAGCAGCTTGGGGGCAGGGTCAACTGAAGCTTTCTTT. Residues: CASSLGAGSTEAFF. This rearrangement joins TRBV5-1 to TRBJ1-1; a possible D gene is TRBD1 (5 bases). The CDR3 is made up of 14 amino acids. The V gene's germline CDR1 is SGHRS and CDR2 YFSETQ. V lost 0 bases, J lost 5 bases, and 11 bases lay in between. Variable domain in full (rest from reference TRBV5-1 and TRBJ1-1): KAGVTQTPRYLIKTRGQQVTLSCSPISGHRSVSWYQQTPGQGLQFLFEYFSETQRNKGNFPGRFSGRQFSNSRSEMNVSTLELGDSALYLCASSLGAGSTEAFFGQGTRLTVV.

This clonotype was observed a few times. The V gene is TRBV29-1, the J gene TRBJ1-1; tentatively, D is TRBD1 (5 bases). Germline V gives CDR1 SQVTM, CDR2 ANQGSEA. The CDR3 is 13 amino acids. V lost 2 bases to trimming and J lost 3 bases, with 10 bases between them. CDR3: CSVESRGDTEAFF. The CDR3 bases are TGCAGCGTTGAAAGCCGGGGCGACACTGAAGCTTTCTTT.

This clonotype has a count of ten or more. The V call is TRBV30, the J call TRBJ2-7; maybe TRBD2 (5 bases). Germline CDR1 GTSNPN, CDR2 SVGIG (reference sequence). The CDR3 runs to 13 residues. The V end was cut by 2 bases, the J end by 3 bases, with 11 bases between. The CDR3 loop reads CAWSSAEVYEQYF. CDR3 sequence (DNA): TGTGCCTGGAGTTCCGCGGAGGTCTACGAGCAGTACTTC.

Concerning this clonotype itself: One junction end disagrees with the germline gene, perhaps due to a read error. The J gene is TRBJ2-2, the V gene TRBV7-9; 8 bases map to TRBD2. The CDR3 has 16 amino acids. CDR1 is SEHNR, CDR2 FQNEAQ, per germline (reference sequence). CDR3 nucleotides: TGTGCCAACAGCCCAGCTAGCGGGTCGAACACCGGGGAGCTGTTTTTT. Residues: CANSPASGSNTGELFF.

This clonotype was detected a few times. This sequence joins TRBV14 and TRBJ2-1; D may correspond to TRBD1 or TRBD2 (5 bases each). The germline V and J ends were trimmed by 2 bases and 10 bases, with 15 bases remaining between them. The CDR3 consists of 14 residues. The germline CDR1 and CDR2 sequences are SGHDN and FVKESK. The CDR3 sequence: CASSQLSSGAEQFF. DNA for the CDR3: TGTGCCAGCAGCCAACTCTCTTCCGGGGCCGAGCAGTTCTTC.

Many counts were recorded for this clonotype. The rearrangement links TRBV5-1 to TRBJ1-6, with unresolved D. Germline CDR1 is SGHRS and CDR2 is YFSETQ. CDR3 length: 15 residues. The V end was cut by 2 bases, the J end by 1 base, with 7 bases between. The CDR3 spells CASSFWGSYNSPLHF. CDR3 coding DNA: TGCGCCAGCAGCTTTTGGGGATCCTATAATTCACCCCTCCACTTT.

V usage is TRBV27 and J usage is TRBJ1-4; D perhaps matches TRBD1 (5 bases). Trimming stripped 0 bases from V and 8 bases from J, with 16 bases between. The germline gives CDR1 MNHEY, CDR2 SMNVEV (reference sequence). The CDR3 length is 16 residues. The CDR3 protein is CASSLSSPGSGEKLFF. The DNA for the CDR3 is TGTGCCAGCAGTTTATCAAGCCCGGGCTCAGGGGAAAAACTGTTTTTT.

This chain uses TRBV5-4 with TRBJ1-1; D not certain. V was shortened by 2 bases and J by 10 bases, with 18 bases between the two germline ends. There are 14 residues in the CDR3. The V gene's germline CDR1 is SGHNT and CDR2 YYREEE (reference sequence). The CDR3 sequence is CASSFQPRNNLAFF. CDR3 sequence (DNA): TGTGCCAGCAGCTTCCAGCCGAGAAACAATCTAGCTTTCTTT.

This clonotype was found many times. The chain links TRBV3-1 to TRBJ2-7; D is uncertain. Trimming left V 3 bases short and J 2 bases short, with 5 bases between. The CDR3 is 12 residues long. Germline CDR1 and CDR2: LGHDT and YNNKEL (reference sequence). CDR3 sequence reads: CASSHGAYEQYF. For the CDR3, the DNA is TGTGCCAGCAGCCACGGAGCCTACGAGCAGTACTTC.

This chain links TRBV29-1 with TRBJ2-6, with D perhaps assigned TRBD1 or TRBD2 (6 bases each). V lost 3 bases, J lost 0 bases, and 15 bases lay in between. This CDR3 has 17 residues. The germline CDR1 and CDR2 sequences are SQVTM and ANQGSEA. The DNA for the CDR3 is TGCAGCGTTGACATCGGGGGCAGTAGCTCTGGGGCCAACGTCCTGACTTTC. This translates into CSVDIGGSSSGANVLTF.

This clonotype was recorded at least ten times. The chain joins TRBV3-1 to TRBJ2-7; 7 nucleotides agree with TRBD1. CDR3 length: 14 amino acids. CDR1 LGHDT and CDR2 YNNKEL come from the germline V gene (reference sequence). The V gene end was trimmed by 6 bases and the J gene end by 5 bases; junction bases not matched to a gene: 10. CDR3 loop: CASSPDRVRNEQYF. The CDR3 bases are TGTGCCAGCAGTCCCGACAGGGTGAGGAACGAGCAGTACTTC.

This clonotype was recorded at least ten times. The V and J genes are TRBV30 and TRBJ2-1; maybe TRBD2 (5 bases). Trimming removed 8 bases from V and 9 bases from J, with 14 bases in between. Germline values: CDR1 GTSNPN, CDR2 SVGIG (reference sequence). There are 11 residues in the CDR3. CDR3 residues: CASVRAGEQFF. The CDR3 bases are TGTGCCAGCGTTCGGGCGGGTGAGCAGTTCTTC.

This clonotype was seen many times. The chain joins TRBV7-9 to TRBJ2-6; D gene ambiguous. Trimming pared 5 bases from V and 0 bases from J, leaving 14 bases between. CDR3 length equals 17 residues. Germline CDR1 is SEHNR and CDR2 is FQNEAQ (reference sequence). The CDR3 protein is CASSVITPFSGANVLTF. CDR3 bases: TGTGCCAGCAGCGTCATCACCCCGTTCTCTGGGGCCAACGTCCTGACTTTC.

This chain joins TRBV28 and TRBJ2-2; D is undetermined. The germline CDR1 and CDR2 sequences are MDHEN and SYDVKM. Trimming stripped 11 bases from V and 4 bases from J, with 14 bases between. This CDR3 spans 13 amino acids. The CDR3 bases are TGTGCCGTCTCTCCCTTGACCACCGGGGAGCTGTTTTTT. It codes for CAVSPLTTGELFF.

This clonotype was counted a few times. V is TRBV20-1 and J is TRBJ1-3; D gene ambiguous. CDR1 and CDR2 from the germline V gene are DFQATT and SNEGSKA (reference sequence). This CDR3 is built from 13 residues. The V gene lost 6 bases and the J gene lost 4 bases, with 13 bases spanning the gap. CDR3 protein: CSAPGVIGNTIYF. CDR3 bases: TGCAGTGCCCCCGGGGTAATAGGAAACACCATATATTTT.

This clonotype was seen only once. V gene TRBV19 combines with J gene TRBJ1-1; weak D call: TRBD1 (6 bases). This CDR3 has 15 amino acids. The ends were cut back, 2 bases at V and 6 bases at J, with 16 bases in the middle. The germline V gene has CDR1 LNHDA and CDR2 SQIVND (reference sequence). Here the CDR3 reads CASSISPGEGPEAFF. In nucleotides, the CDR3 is TGTGCCAGTAGTATATCGCCAGGGGAAGGTCCTGAAGCTTTCTTT.

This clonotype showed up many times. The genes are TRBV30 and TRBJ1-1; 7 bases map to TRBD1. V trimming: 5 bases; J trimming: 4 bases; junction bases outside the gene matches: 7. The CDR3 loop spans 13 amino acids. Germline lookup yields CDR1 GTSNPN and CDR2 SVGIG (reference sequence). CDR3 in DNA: TGTGCCTGGTCACCGACAGGGTTCACTGAAGCTTTCTTT. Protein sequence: CAWSPTGFTEAFF.

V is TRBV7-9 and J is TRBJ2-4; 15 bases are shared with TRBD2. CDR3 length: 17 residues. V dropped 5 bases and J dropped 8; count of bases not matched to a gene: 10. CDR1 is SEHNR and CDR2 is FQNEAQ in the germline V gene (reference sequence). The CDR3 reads CASSQPGLAGGGDIQYF. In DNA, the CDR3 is TGTGCCAGCAGCCAACCGGGACTAGCGGGAGGCGGGGACATTCAGTACTTC.

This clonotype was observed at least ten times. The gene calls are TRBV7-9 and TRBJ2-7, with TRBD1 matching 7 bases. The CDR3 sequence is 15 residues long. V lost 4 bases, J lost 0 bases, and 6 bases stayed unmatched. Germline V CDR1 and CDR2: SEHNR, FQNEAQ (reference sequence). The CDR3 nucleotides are TGTGCCAGCAGCTCCCGGGACAGCGTCTCCTACGAGCAGTACTTC. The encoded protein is CASSSRDSVSYEQYF. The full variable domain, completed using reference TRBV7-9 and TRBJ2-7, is DTGVSQNPRHKITKRGQNVTFRCDPISEHNRLYWYRQTLGQGPEFLTYFQNEAQLEKSRLLSDRFSAERPKGSFSTLEIQRTEQGDSAMYLCASSSRDSVSYEQYFGPGTRLTVT.

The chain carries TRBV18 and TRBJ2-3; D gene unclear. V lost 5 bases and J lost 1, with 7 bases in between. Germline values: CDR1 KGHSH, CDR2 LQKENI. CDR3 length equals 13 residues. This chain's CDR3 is CASSADGTDTQYF. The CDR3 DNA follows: TGTGCCAGCTCAGCCGACGGCACAGATACGCAGTATTTT.

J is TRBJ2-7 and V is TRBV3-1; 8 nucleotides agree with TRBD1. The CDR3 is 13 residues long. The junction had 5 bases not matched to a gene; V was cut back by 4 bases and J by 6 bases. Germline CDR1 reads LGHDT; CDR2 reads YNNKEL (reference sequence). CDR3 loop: CASSRKTGGEQYF. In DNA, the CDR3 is TGTGCCAGCAGCCGTAAAACAGGGGGCGAGCAGTACTTC.

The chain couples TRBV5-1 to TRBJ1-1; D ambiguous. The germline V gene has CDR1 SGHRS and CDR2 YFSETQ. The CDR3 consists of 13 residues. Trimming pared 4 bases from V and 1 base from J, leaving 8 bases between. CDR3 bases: TGCGCCAGCAGCAAATTCACGAACACTGAAGCTTTCTTT. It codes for CASSKFTNTEAFF. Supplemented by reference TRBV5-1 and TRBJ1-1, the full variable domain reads KAGVTQTPRYLIKTRGQQVTLSCSPISGHRSVSWYQQTPGQGLQFLFEYFSETQRNKGNFPGRFSGRQFSNSRSEMNVSTLELGDSALYLCASSKFTNTEAFFGQGTRLTVV.

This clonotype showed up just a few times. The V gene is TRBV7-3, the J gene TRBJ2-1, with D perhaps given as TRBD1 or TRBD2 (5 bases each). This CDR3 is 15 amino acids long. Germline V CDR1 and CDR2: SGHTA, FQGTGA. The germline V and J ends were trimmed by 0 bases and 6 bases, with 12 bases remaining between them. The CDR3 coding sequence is TGTGCCAGCAGCTTAACGACAGTGGGGGTCAATGAGCAGTTCTTC. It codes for CASSLTTVGVNEQFF. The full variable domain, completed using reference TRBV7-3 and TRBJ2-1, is GAGVSQTPSNKVTEKGKYVELRCDPISGHTALYWYRQSLGQGPEFLIYFQGTGAADDSGLPNDRFFAVRPEGSVSTLKIQRTERGDSAVYLCASSLTTVGVNEQFFGPGTRLTVL.

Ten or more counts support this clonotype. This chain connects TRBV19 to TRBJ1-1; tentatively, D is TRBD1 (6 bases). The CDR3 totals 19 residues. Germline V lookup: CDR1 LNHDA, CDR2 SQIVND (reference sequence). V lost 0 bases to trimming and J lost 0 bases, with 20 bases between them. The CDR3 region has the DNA TGTGCCAGTAGTATAGATCCGCCGGGGGCTCGGGGTTTGAACACTGAAGCTTTCTTT. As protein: CASSIDPPGARGLNTEAFF.

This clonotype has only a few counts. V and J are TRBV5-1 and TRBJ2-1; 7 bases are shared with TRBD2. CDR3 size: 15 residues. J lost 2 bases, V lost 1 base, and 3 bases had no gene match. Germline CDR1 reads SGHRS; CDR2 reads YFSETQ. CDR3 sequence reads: CASSLTAGAYNEQFF. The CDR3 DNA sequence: TGCGCCAGCAGCTTGACGGCGGGAGCCTACAATGAGCAGTTCTTC.

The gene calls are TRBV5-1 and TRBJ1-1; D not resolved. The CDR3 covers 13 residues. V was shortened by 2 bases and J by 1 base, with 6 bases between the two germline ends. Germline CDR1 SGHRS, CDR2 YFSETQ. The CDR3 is CASSFTTNTEAFF. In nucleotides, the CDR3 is TGCGCCAGCAGCTTCACGACGAACACTGAAGCTTTCTTT.

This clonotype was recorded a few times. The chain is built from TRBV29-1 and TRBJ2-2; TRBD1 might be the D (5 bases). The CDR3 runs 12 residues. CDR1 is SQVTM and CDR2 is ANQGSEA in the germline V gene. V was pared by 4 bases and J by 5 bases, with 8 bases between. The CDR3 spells CSVAGNTGELFF. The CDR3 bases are TGCAGCGTTGCAGGGAATACCGGGGAGCTGTTTTTT.